A selection of T cell receptor beta chains follows, all from one sample in a study of graft-versus-host responses after intestinal transplantation. No antigens are known for them. The method was immunoSEQ multiplex PCR; TCRdb's version includes in-frame clones alone and lacks a portion of them. The sample has 99,000 or so clones; less than 90% are singletons. Source: unstimulated CD4+ T cells sorted from spleen or lymph node cells, taken before intestinal transplant. These receptors all come from a human donor who received an intestinal transplant. The CDR3 runs from the conserved cysteine through the conserved F or W. Expanded clones are given a class, and other clones once, few, many or no size at all.

J | size | V | CDR3
TRBJ2-5 | . | TRBV2 | CASSGGLAEETQYF
TRBJ1-3 | . | TRBV15 | CATSRDLIGVSGNTIYF
TRBJ2-7 | . | TRBV28 | CASSPLGVSEQYF
TRBJ1-2 | . | TRBV4-1 | CASSQTGARGYTF
TRBJ2-7 | . | TRBV11-1 | CASSSAGLAGVIEQYF
TRBJ2-1 | . | TRBV2 | CASSEAVAGVEQFF
TRBJ1-4 | . | TRBV9 | CASSPSSAEKLFF
TRBJ1-1 | few | TRBV18 | CASSPTGLGTEAFF
TRBJ1-1 | once | TRBV5-1 | CASSSRTGVSVTEAFF
TRBJ2-7 | once | TRBV2 | CASSSDVSYEQYF
TRBJ1-3 | few | TRBV6-1 | CASMGSEKGVDTIYF
TRBJ1-6 | few | TRBV6-5 | CASSHDRVSPLHF
. | few | TRBV10-3 | CAIRISGGAYEQYF
TRBJ2-3 | . | TRBV19 | CASRSPGHLTDTQYF
TRBJ1-2 | . | TRBV10-3 | CAISGAYGYTF
TRBJ2-1 | once | TRBV4-1 | CASSRIGRGLYNEQFF
TRBJ2-1 | . | TRBV15 | CATSRTPTYNEQFF
TRBJ1-1 | . | TRBV5-1 | CASSFAGAVNTEAFF
TRBJ2-2 | . | TRBV5-1 | CASTRFSGRDTGELFF
TRBJ1-1 | . | TRBV6-1 | CASSPTGIEAFF